This TCR beta chain was identified during a study of Graves' ophthalmopathy and Graves' hyperthyroidism. The CDR3 loop spans 20 amino acids. Germline V gene data show CDR1 as LNHDA and CDR2 as SQIVND (reference sequence). V lost 3 bases to trimming and J lost 6 bases, with 32 bases between them. Amplification from RNA transcripts yielded the TCR beta CDR3 regions. Second-round multiplex PCR followed a first-round RT-PCR using HTBI primers. MiXCR, applied by TCRdb to the multiplex PCR reads, yields one record per CDR3 protein. The sample lists roughly 1.1 million distinct CDR3 sequences, 36% occurring once.

The TCR comes from an adult man with Graves' hyperthyroidism. The V gene is TRBV19, the J gene TRBJ2-5; TRBD2 is a possible D gene (8 bases). The sequencing sample was made of peripheral blood or thyroid tissue (not recorded which). In nucleotides, the CDR3 is TGTGCCAGTAGTATGTCCGGGGGGGGGACAGTCACCCCCCGGCTACAGACCCAGTACTTC. It codes for CASSMSGGGTVTPRLQTQYF.